A single sample gave rise to the 19 T cell receptor beta chains below, sequenced in a study of shared clonotypes between healthy human individuals. Profiling relied on immunoSEQ multiplex PCR, and the TCRdb table lists in-frame clones only, not all of them. The sample shows over 2 million clones, 85% to 95% of them seen only once. The source material was naive CD4+ T cells sorted from blood. Noted subset: CD45RA+ positively selected. The receptors were gathered from a man between 18 and 29 years old in good health.

The CDR3 is CASSSSGVYSPLHF. The CDR3 DNA reads as TGTGCCAGCAGTTCATCAGGGGTTTATTCACCCCTCCACTTT. The J gene is TRBJ1-6, the V gene TRBV28; D is possibly TRBD1 (6 bases). Germline values: CDR1 MDHEN, CDR2 SYDVKM. This CDR3 spans 14 amino acids. Trimming removed 4 bases at V and 8 bases at J, with 12 bases between.

In regard to this clone: Other DNA sequences within the sample encode an identical CDR3. The rearrangement uses TRBV30 and TRBJ2-6; the D is unclear. The CDR3 extends over 13 amino acids. Germline loops: CDR1 GTSNPN, CDR2 SVGIG (reference sequence). V lost 2 bases, J lost 2 bases, and 4 bases lay in between. The CDR3 DNA reads TGTGCCTGGAGTCGAACTGGGGCCAACGTCCTGACTTTC. Protein product: CAWSRTGANVLTF. The whole variable domain, filled in from reference TRBV30 and TRBJ2-6, reads SQTIHQWPATLVQPVGSPLSLECTVEGTSNPNLYWYRQAAGRGLQLLFYSVGIGQISSEVPQNLSASRPQDRQFILSSKKLLLSDSGFYLCAWSRTGANVLTFGAGSRLTVL.

The chain joins TRBV7-2 to TRBJ2-7; 9 nucleotides agree with TRBD2. V lost 4 bases, J lost 4 bases, and 8 bases stayed unmatched. This CDR3 is built from 15 residues. Germline CDR1 SGHTA, CDR2 FQGNSA. The CDR3 bases are TGTGCCAGCAGCTCCGATAGCGGGAGTACTTACGAGCAGTACTTC. Its protein product is CASSSDSGSTYEQYF.

The chain employs TRBV13 and TRBJ2-7; D uncertain. With 5 bases removed from V and 0 bases from J, the gap between germline ends came to 17 bases. CDR1 and CDR2 (germline): PRHDT, FYEKMQ (reference sequence). CDR3 size: 16 residues. The CDR3 nucleotides read TGTGCCAGCAGCCCCCCATACGAATTAAGCTCCTACGAGCAGTACTTC. Its translation is CASSPPYELSSYEQYF.

The gene calls are TRBV30 and TRBJ1-5; TRBD1 is a possible D gene (5 bases). Germline-derived CDR1 and CDR2 are GTSNPN and SVGIG (reference sequence). V was trimmed by 2 bases and J by 6 bases, leaving 11 bases between them. The CDR3 covers 13 residues. The CDR3, as DNA: TGTGCCTGGAGTCTGGGGGGTGCTCAGCCCCAGCATTTT. Translated, it gives CAWSLGGAQPQHF. The whole variable domain, remainder taken from reference TRBV30 and TRBJ1-5, is SQTIHQWPATLVQPVGSPLSLECTVEGTSNPNLYWYRQAAGRGLQLLFYSVGIGQISSEVPQNLSASRPQDRQFILSSKKLLLSDSGFYLCAWSLGGAQPQHFGDGTRLSIL.

The genes are TRBV5-1 and TRBJ1-4; TRBD1 might be the D (6 bases). The CDR3 has 17 amino acids. Germline assignment: CDR1 SGHRS and CDR2 YFSETQ. V gave up 4 bases and J gave up 2 bases, with 18 bases separating them. This chain's CDR3 is CASSVGLLRGTNEKLFF. CDR3 nucleotide sequence: TGCGCCAGCAGCGTTGGGCTGCTCAGGGGTACTAATGAAAAACTGTTTTTT.

The chain has TRBV19 and TRBJ1-2; 7 bases align to TRBD1. Germline V CDR1 and CDR2: LNHDA, SQIVND (reference sequence). This CDR3 is built from 17 residues. J gave up 4 bases and V 6 bases, and 17 bases lay outside the gene matches. CDR3 residues: CASRSPGQVLISYGYTF. CDR3 DNA sequence: TGTGCCAGTAGATCCCCCGGACAGGTCCTCATCTCCTATGGCTACACCTTC.

V gene TRBV27 combines with J gene TRBJ2-7, with 7 bases fitting TRBD1. CDR3 length: 15 residues. Germline assignment: CDR1 MNHEY and CDR2 SMNVEV (reference sequence). Germline trimming cut 6 bases from V and 2 bases from J; bases unmatched to any gene: 10. CDR3 loop: CASRLSAGTAYEQYF. The CDR3 coding sequence is TGTGCCAGCAGGCTCAGTGCCGGGACAGCCTACGAGCAGTACTTC.

On this clone: This same CDR3 is encoded by further DNA sequences in the sample. The chain recombines TRBV10-3 with TRBJ2-7; D unclear. The germline V and J ends were trimmed by 3 bases and 1 base, with 7 bases remaining between them. Germline-derived CDR1 and CDR2 are ENHRY and SYGVKD. The CDR3 extends over 13 amino acids. DNA for the CDR3: TGTGCCATCAGTGACTCCGGGTCCTACGAGCAGTACTTC. This gives the protein CAISDSGSYEQYF.

This sequence joins TRBV10-2 and TRBJ1-1; tentative D call: TRBD1 (5 bases). The V and J ends lost 1 base and 5 bases respectively, with 17 bases between them. This CDR3 contains 16 residues. The V gene's germline CDR1 is WSHSY and CDR2 SAAADI. The CDR3 is CASSEFMGTAMTEAFF. As DNA, the CDR3 is TGCGCCAGCAGTGAGTTTATGGGGACGGCGATGACTGAAGCTTTCTTT.

The DNA of the CDR3 is TGTGCCAGCAGTTACCGGGTAGAAAAACTGTTTTTT. This sequence encodes CASSYRVEKLFF. The chain couples TRBV28 to TRBJ1-4; D remains unclear. Germline values: CDR1 MDHEN, CDR2 SYDVKM. CDR3 size: 12 residues. V lost 4 bases, J lost 8 bases, and 8 bases lay in between.

This sequence joins TRBV7-9 and TRBJ2-2; the D gene is possibly TRBD2 (6 bases). The CDR3 is 15 amino acids. CDR1 is SEHNR and CDR2 is FQNEAQ in the germline V gene (reference sequence). V was trimmed by 1 base and J by 6 bases, leaving 12 bases between them. CDR3 loop: CASSLGSGDAGELFF. The CDR3 nucleotides read TGTGCCAGCAGCTTAGGGTCGGGAGATGCCGGGGAGCTGTTTTTT.

This clone was detected only a few times. The CDR3 bases are TGTGCCATCAGTGATCTAGCGGGGACCTACGAGCAGTACTTC. This encodes CAISDLAGTYEQYF. The chain links TRBV10-3 to TRBJ2-7; 9 bases agree with TRBD2. After removal of 3 bases from V and 2 bases from J, the junction contained 2 bases not matched to a gene. Germline CDR1 is ENHRY and CDR2 is SYGVKD. The CDR3 consists of 14 residues.

The J gene is TRBJ1-6, the V gene TRBV5-1, with 9 bases that match TRBD1. Germline V gene data show CDR1 as SGHRS and CDR2 as YFSETQ. V lost 4 bases to trimming and J lost 14 bases; unmatched junction nucleotides: 7. There are 13 residues in the CDR3. The CDR3 bases are TGCGCCAGCAGCAAGGGACAGGGTGAGACCCTCCACTTT. It is translated as CASSKGQGETLHF.

Concerning this clone: At the DNA level, this CDR3 is encoded by other sequences in the same sample as well. This chain joins TRBV19 and TRBJ2-5; weak D call: TRBD2 (5 bases). The CDR3 covers 13 residues. The germline V gene encodes CDR1 LNHDA and CDR2 SQIVND (reference sequence). Trimming removed 3 bases from V and 3 bases from J, with 8 bases in between. The CDR3 DNA reads as TGTGCCAGTAGTATTGGACTTAAAGAGACCCAGTACTTC. Protein sequence: CASSIGLKETQYF. Variable domain in full (rest from reference TRBV19 and TRBJ2-5): DGGITQSPKYLFRKEGQNVTLSCEQNLNHDAMYWYRQDPGQGLRLIYYSQIVNDFQKGDIAEGYSVSREKKESFPLTVTSAQKNPTAFYLCASSIGLKETQYFGPGTRLLVL.

The V call is TRBV27, the J call TRBJ2-7; TRBD2 matches 15 bases. Germline loops: CDR1 MNHEY, CDR2 SMNVEV (reference sequence). The CDR3 sequence is 15 residues long. V trimming: 4 bases; J trimming: 12 bases; junction bases outside the gene matches: 10. The CDR3 is CASSYPGTSGRSPYF. CDR3 nucleotides: TGTGCCAGCAGTTACCCAGGGACTAGCGGGAGGTCCCCGTACTTC.

The V and J genes are TRBV7-2 and TRBJ2-3; TRBD1 agrees at 7 bases. V trimming: 5 bases; J trimming: 6 bases; junction bases outside the gene matches: 5. The germline CDR1 and CDR2 sequences are SGHTA and FQGNSA. The CDR3 totals 13 residues. CDR3 bases: TGTGCCAGCAGCGCACTACAGGGGGATACGCAGTATTTT. This encodes CASSALQGDTQYF. Filled out from reference TRBV7-2 and TRBJ2-3, the complete variable domain reads GAGVSQSPSNKVTEKGKDVELRCDPISGHTALYWYRQSLGQGLEFLIYFQGNSAPDKSGLPSDRFSAERTGGSVSTLTIQRTQQEDSAVYLCASSALQGDTQYFGPGTRLTVL.

This chain connects TRBV6-6 to TRBJ2-3, with 7 bases lining up with TRBD1. In germline, CDR1 is MNHNY, CDR2 SVGAGI (reference sequence). The CDR3 has 15 residues. J lost 5 bases, V lost 6 bases, and 11 bases had no gene match. This CDR3 reads CASSNDRDLRDTQYF. CDR3 in DNA: TGTGCCAGCAGCAACGACAGGGATTTGAGAGATACGCAGTATTTT.

J is TRBJ1-1 and V is TRBV9; tentatively, D is TRBD1 (5 bases). Germline V gene lookup returns CDR1 SGDLS and CDR2 YYNGEE. Trimming shortened V by 4 bases and J by 4 bases, and 11 bases separated the two germline ends. The CDR3 runs 13 residues. CDR3 nucleotide sequence: TGTGCCAGCAGCCGAGCGGGGCTCACTGAAGCTTTCTTT. This gives the protein CASSRAGLTEAFF.